These T cell receptor beta chains were read from a single sample in a study of blood T cell repertoires in COVID-19. Profiled with immunoSEQ multiplex PCR; TCRdb holds only in-frame clones, not every one. The sample records 200,000 to 250,000 clones, 82% being singletons. Material for sequencing was PBMCs or T cells enriched from blood (not recorded which). The receptors derive from a woman aged 60-75 years who had recovered from COVID-19. Each CDR3 is given without its conserved first and last residue.

CDR3aa	v_gene	j_gene
ASSETSGTNTGELF	TRBV5-1	TRBJ2-2
ASSSPAGVTYEQY	TRBV5-4	TRBJ2-7
ASNHWGGEGTDTQY	TRBV11-2	TRBJ2-3
ASRGQGNTGELF	TRBV6-5	TRBJ2-2
ASSLYGAGVTYNEQF	TRBV11-3	TRBJ2-1
ASSLSGQGVYYGYT	TRBV27	TRBJ1-2
ASSLTWGGEKDTQY	TRBV5-8	TRBJ2-3
ASSPRQGLFETQY	TRBV7-3	TRBJ2-5
ASSIVSSGDPLTQY	TRBV19	TRBJ2-3
ASSVGQGTGELF	TRBV9	TRBJ2-2
ASSRRDSGNTIY	TRBV19	TRBJ1-3
ASSSGQTNSPLH	TRBV7-3	TRBJ1-6
ASSYTGGSPFNEKLF	TRBV7-2	TRBJ1-4
ASSSGLAGYTDTQY	TRBV11-3	TRBJ2-3
ASSSGQRYGYT	TRBV7-9	TRBJ1-2
ASSLVEAGELF	TRBV5-1	TRBJ2-2
ASSLALRASGKETQY	TRBV7-9	TRBJ2-5
ASSIAGLGQPQH	TRBV19	TRBJ1-5
ASSKSGGSLEAF	TRBV19	TRBJ1-1
ASSLGGGGGELF	TRBV6-5	TRBJ2-2
ASSPGGESYGYT	TRBV18	TRBJ1-2
ASSPRTNTGELF	TRBV2	TRBJ2-2
ASSRSGTQETQY	TRBV14	TRBJ2-5
ATSPFWRVSRTHNEQF	TRBV15	TRBJ2-1
ASSSRDYSEAF	TRBV14	TRBJ1-1
ASSLGGSAF	TRBV11-2	TRBJ2-1
ASSPGRGRALYEQY	TRBV5-4	TRBJ2-7
ASSVTGGPGNEQF	TRBV9	TRBJ2-1
ASSPGTGDSHGYT	TRBV18	TRBJ1-2
SAAPPGGNTGELF	TRBV29-1	TRBJ2-2